What follows are 17 T cell receptor beta chains derived from one specimen sequenced in a study of blood T cell repertoires in COVID-19 (dated by TCRdb to the early 2020s). Receptor libraries were prepared by the immunoSEQ multiplex PCR assay. TCRdb provides this immuneACCESS table in a form limited to in-frame rearrangements. Some clones are lacking; in checked studies, under half of them reflect an unresolved V gene, and why the rest are absent is not known. The sample contains tens of thousands of clones, roughly nine tenths of them found a single time. 17% of the sample lies in the top ten. Specimen: peripheral blood. Source of these receptors: a man older than 75 in a cohort sampled during active COVID-19.

The J gene is TRBJ1-2, the V gene TRBV9, with D possibly matching TRBD1 (5 bases). The CDR3 covers 15 residues. V was shortened by 0 bases and J by 3 bases, with 12 bases between the two germline ends. CDR1 SGDLS and CDR2 YYNGEE come from the germline V gene. The CDR3 nucleotides read TGTGCCAGCAGCGTAGGTCGGGGAGGGGACTATGGCTACACCTTC. Encoded protein: CASSVGRGGDYGYTF.

This clone came up once. This rearrangement joins TRBV10-3 to TRBJ2-3; the match to TRBD2 covers 14 bases. The ends lost 6 bases at V and 1 base at J; junction bases unmatched: 3. Germline CDR1 is ENHRY and CDR2 is SYGVKD. This CDR3 comprises 16 residues. The CDR3 nucleotides read TGTGCCATCAGAAGGACTAGCGGGGGGCGCACAGATACGCAGTATTTT. This codes for CAIRRTSGGRTDTQYF.

This clone was detected once. The V gene is TRBV28, the J gene TRBJ2-7, with D possibly TRBD1 on 6 matching bases. The CDR3 extends over 14 amino acids. Germline CDR1 reads MDHEN; CDR2 reads SYDVKM. DNA of the CDR3: TGTGCCAGCAGCCCCACTGGACAGTCTAGGGGCCCCACAGTC. Its translation is CASSPTGQSRGPTV.

Only a few counts were recorded for this clone. The CDR3 sequence: CASSPPTGANTGELFF. The CDR3 DNA sequence: TGTGCCAGCTCACCACCCACAGGGGCGAACACCGGGGAGCTGTTTTTT. The chain links TRBV18 to TRBJ2-2; TRBD1 aligns across 7 bases. J was trimmed by 0 bases and V by 0 bases; bases with no gene match: 1. The germline CDR1 and CDR2 sequences are KGHSH and LQKENI. The CDR3 is made up of 16 amino acids. Supplemented by reference TRBV18 and TRBJ2-2, the full variable domain reads NAGVMQNPRHLVRRRGQEARLRCSPMKGHSHVYWYRQLPEEGLKFMVYLQKENIIDESGMPKERFSAEFPKEGPSILRIQQVVRGDSAAYFCASSPPTGANTGELFFGEGSRLTVL.

This clone has only a few counts. CDR3: CASSFMVGGNGNQPQHF. Written as DNA, the CDR3 is TGTGCCAGCAGCTTCATGGTCGGGGGAAATGGGAATCAGCCCCAGCATTTT. The chain carries TRBV7-9 and TRBJ1-5, with a tentative D call TRBD1 (5 bases). Deletions cut 3 bases from V and 4 bases from J, with 19 bases between. This CDR3 has 17 amino acids. CDR1 is SEHNR and CDR2 is FQNEAQ in the germline V gene (reference sequence). Together with reference TRBV7-9 and TRBJ1-5, the CDR3 gives the full variable domain: DTGVSQNPRHKITKRGQNVTFRCDPISEHNRLYWYRQTLGQGPEFLTYFQNEAQLEKSRLLSDRFSAERPKGSFSTLEIQRTEQGDSAMYLCASSFMVGGNGNQPQHFGDGTRLSIL.

This chain connects TRBV5-6 to TRBJ1-2; D uncertain. CDR3 length equals 15 residues. Trimming shortened V by 6 bases and J by 4 bases, and 19 bases separated the two germline ends. Germline V gene data show CDR1 as SGHDT and CDR2 as YYEEEE. CDR3 DNA: TGTGCCAGCATCCAATCAGGATCGAACCCCTATGGCTACACCTTC. It codes for CASIQSGSNPYGYTF.

The rearrangement links TRBV5-4 to TRBJ2-7, with a tentative D call TRBD1 (5 bases). V lost 0 bases and J lost 1, with 11 bases in between. Germline CDR1 SGHNT, CDR2 YYREEE (reference sequence). The CDR3 has 15 residues. The DNA of the CDR3 is TGTGCCAGCAGCTTGGAAGGGGCTCAGTCCTACGAGCAGTACTTC. Protein sequence: CASSLEGAQSYEQYF. The full variable domain, with the rest looked up from reference TRBV5-4 and TRBJ2-7, is ETGVTQSPTHLIKTRGQQVTLRCSSQSGHNTVSWYQQALGQGPQFIFQYYREEENGRGNFPPRFSGLQFPNYSSELNVNALELDDSALYLCASSLEGAQSYEQYFGPGTRLTVT.

This clone appeared once. V usage is TRBV10-3 and J usage is TRBJ2-3, with TRBD1 identical over 9 bases. With V trimmed by 6 bases and J by 5 bases, 6 bases remained unmatched. Germline values: CDR1 ENHRY, CDR2 SYGVKD. This CDR3 has 14 residues. CDR3 nucleotide sequence: TGTGCCATCAGCGGGACAGGGTCGATAGATACGCAGTATTTT. Translated: CAISGTGSIDTQYF.

The chain couples TRBV5-1 to TRBJ1-2; maybe TRBD1 (6 bases). CDR1 is SGHRS, CDR2 YFSETQ, per germline. This CDR3 comprises 15 residues. The V and J ends lost 5 bases and 5 bases respectively, with 19 bases between them. The CDR3 loop reads CASRQGSDLGYGYTF. CDR3 coding DNA: TGCGCCAGCAGGCAGGGGTCAGACTTAGGGTATGGCTACACCTTC.

The V gene is TRBV3-1 (or the pseudogene TRBV3-2), the J gene TRBJ1-1; D is unresolved. Germline V gives CDR1 LGHDT, CDR2 YNNKEL (reference sequence). This CDR3 contains 14 residues. V dropped 4 bases and J dropped 5 bases, with 14 bases sitting between them. In nucleotides, the CDR3 is TGTGCCAGCAGCCCTCGAGAGGGTCGGACTGAAGCTTTCTTT. Its protein product is CASSPREGRTEAFF.

This sequence joins TRBV9 and TRBJ2-7; D perhaps matches TRBD2 (5 bases). V dropped 0 bases and J dropped 1 base, with 8 bases sitting between them. This CDR3 region has 14 residues. From germline, CDR1 is SGDLS and CDR2 YYNGEE. As DNA, the CDR3 is TGTGCCAGCAGCGTAGCCGGGATTTCCTACGAGCAGTACTTC. Amino acid sequence: CASSVAGISYEQYF. Full variable domain (rest looked up from reference TRBV9 and TRBJ2-7): DSGVTQTPKHLITATGQRVTLRCSPRSGDLSVYWYQQSLDQGLQFLIQYYNGEERAKGNILERFSAQQFPDLHSELNLSSLELGDSALYFCASSVAGISYEQYFGPGTRLTVT.

The chain carries TRBV3-1 (or the pseudogene TRBV3-2) and TRBJ2-7; D remains unclear. Per the germline V gene, CDR1 is LGHDT and CDR2 is YNNKEL (reference sequence). The V end lost 1 base, the J end lost 0 bases, and 7 bases lay between the germline ends. The CDR3 consists of 14 residues. This CDR3 reads CASSQASDSYEQYF. The CDR3 DNA is TGTGCCAGCAGCCAAGCGAGTGACTCCTACGAGCAGTACTTC.

This clone showed up just once. The chain carries TRBV7-2 and TRBJ1-2; TRBD1 matches 7 bases. The CDR3 spans 14 residues. Germline V gene sequence: CDR1 SGHTA, CDR2 FQGNSA. The ends lost 6 bases at V and 4 bases at J; junction bases unmatched: 8. CDR3 sequence reads: CASRPPGQPYGYTF. The CDR3 nucleotides are TGTGCCAGCAGACCCCCGGGACAGCCCTATGGCTACACCTTC.

The rearrangement joins TRBV2 to TRBJ1-6; 12 bases map to TRBD1. Germline V lookup: CDR1 SNHLY, CDR2 FYNNEI. This CDR3 region has 19 residues. Trimming at V came to 7 bases and at J to 0 bases, leaving 10 bases not matched to a gene. The CDR3 DNA sequence: TGTGCCAGCAACCGGGACAGGGGGCGTTCAGGCTCCTATAATTCACCCCTCCACTTT. Translation gives CASNRDRGRSGSYNSPLHF.

This chain connects TRBV4-3 to TRBJ2-1, with 7 bases aligning to TRBD2. Germline CDR1 LGHNA, CDR2 YSLEER. Losses at the gene ends were 4 bases for V and 8 bases for J; bases not matched to a gene: 8. The length of the CDR3 is 14 residues. The CDR3 loop is CASSPAVGRDEQFF. In nucleotides, the CDR3 is TGCGCCAGCAGCCCGGCGGTAGGGAGGGATGAGCAGTTCTTC.

The rearrangement links TRBV27 to TRBJ1-5; D unresolved. CDR1 is MNHEY, CDR2 SMNVEV, per germline (reference sequence). V was shortened by 6 bases and J by 7 bases, with 13 bases between the two germline ends. This CDR3 has 13 residues. The CDR3, as DNA: TGTGCCAGCAGCCCTCTGGGGAGGCAGCCCCAGCATTTT. Its translation: CASSPLGRQPQHF.

The genes are TRBV7-2 and TRBJ2-3; 11 bases map to TRBD2. Trimming took 3 bases from V and 0 from J; bases not matched to a gene: 5. The germline CDR1 and CDR2 sequences are SGHTA and FQGNSA. The CDR3 sequence is 17 residues long. The CDR3 spells CASSFRLAGSSTDTQYF. In nucleotides, the CDR3 is TGTGCCAGCAGCTTCCGACTAGCGGGGTCTAGCACAGATACGCAGTATTTT.